This T cell receptor (beta chain) was profiled in a study of T cells after yellow fever vaccination. Germline CDR1 reads DFQATT; CDR2 reads SNEGSKA (reference sequence). Trimming pared 0 bases from V and 8 bases from J, leaving 16 bases between. This CDR3 contains 14 residues. MiXCR was run by TCRdb on the 5' RACE reads, yielding one entry per CDR3 protein. The sample consists of hundreds of thousands of distinct CDR3 sequences, approximately 12% of them appearing once. The TCR sequence derives from a man aged 25 to 40 who received the YFV17D yellow fever vaccine. This specimen was PBMCs, taken on the day of the yellow fever booster vaccination. The chain has TRBV20-1 and TRBJ1-2; D is undetermined. The CDR3 sequence: CSARDTRREGGYTF. The CDR3 DNA follows: TGCAGTGCTAGAGATACCAGGAGGGAGGGAGGCTACACCTTC.